The rows below give T cell receptor beta chains drawn from one sample of a study of OX40 agonist ivuxolimab in advanced cancers. Clones were sequenced by immunoSEQ multiplex PCR, and TCRdb holds only the in-frame ones, with some missing. Found here are about 50,000 clones, 75% to 90% of them singletons; the top ten hold approximately 10%. The sequencing used CD4+ or CD8+ T cells sorted from blood, collected in a trial of the OX40 agonist ivuxolimab. These receptors all stem from an adult with an advanced solid tumor such as melanoma, head and neck, liver or kidney cancer. The conserved cysteine and the conserved F or W are not part of the CDR3 here. Fields, in order: J gene, V gene, CDR3 length, D gene, clone size, CDR3 protein. The D gene is left open where the match is weak. Expanded clones get a size class; other rows say once, few or many, or leave the size out.

TRBJ2-1,TRBV25-1,13,TRBD2,.,ASSESPRGGHEQF
TRBJ2-3,TRBV9,12,.,once,ASSNLIGEDTQY
TRBJ1-2,TRBV4-1,14,.,.,ASSQDPRTPNYGYT
TRBJ2-5,TRBV9,16,TRBD1,.,ASSAPFTGEVVQETQY
TRBJ1-4,TRBV15,12,.,.,ATSRGGLNEKLF
TRBJ2-3,TRBV9,14,TRBD2,.,ASSASSGRNTDTQY
TRBJ2-7,TRBV2,13,TRBD2,.,ASRGLAGEGLEQY
TRBJ1-1,TRBV4-2,13,.,few,ASSQEEGPYTEAF
TRBJ2-1,TRBV7-3,16,TRBD2,.,ASSLTVGGGSLGNEQF
TRBJ2-4,TRBV28,15,.,.,ASSSPRAGVAKNIQY
TRBJ2-2,TRBV7-9,12,.,.,ASSSPGYTGELF
TRBJ2-7,TRBV9,11,.,once,ASSVGSGFEQY
TRBJ1-1,TRBV19,14,TRBD1,.,ASSTWTGGMKPEAF
TRBJ2-1,TRBV27,13,TRBD2,once,ASRYGGSRYNEQF
TRBJ1-5,TRBV5-4,10,.,once,ASSLGDQPQH
TRBJ1-4,TRBV7-9,14,.,.,ASSLVRGWSGEKLF
TRBJ2-1,TRBV25-1,14,TRBD2,once,ASTPGLAISWNEQF
TRBJ2-7,TRBV11-2,14,.,.,ASSSWGGTRAYEQY
TRBJ1-2,TRBV5-4,14,.,.,ASSLAGRQLDYGYT
TRBJ2-7,TRBV27,12,.,.,ASSPGTHGNEQY
TRBJ2-7,TRBV30,13,.,.,AWSVGLLSSYEQY
TRBJ2-5,TRBV27,12,.,.,ASSLFGDHETQY
TRBJ1-2,TRBV13,11,.,.,ASSSYADYGYT
TRBJ2-3,TRBV27,15,TRBD1,.,ASSDPTGVRVPDTQY
TRBJ2-1,TRBV6-6,13,.,.,ASSYFESSYNEQF